The rows below give T cell receptor beta chains drawn from one sample of a study of blood T cell repertoires in COVID-19. Sequencing used immunoSEQ multiplex PCR; TCRdb keeps in-frame clones, though not all of them. The repertoire consists of roughly 71,000 clones, with 84% occurring once and the leading ten covering 7.5% to 9.5%. The sample taken for sequencing was peripheral blood. Source of these receptors: a middle-aged man with active COVID-19. Each CDR3 is given with its conserved first and last residue. The order of the fields is D gene, V gene, J gene, clone size, CDR3 DNA, CDR3 protein. A D gene is named only where the DNA matches it firmly. A row's size may be missing; if present it is once, few, many or a size class.

D: NA
V: TRBV9
J: TRBJ1-1
size: NA
DNA: TGTGCCAGCAGCGCCTTAAACCCCGGGACATCTGAAGCTTTCTTT
CDR3: CASSALNPGTSEAFF

D: TRBD2
V: TRBV5-1
J: TRBJ2-3
size: NA
DNA: TGCGCCAGCAGCGACTGGCGGGGGGTTACAGATACGCAGTATTTT
CDR3: CASSDWRGVTDTQYF

D: NA
V: TRBV7-2
J: TRBJ2-1
size: NA
DNA: TGTGCCAGCAGCTTAACTCATAGTGAGCAGTTCTTC
CDR3: CASSLTHSEQFF

D: TRBD2
V: TRBV5-1
J: TRBJ2-1
size: NA
DNA: TGCGCCAGCAGCTTGGGAAGCGGGGATGAGCAGTTCTTC
CDR3: CASSLGSGDEQFF

D: TRBD1
V: TRBV5-8
J: TRBJ1-5
size: NA
DNA: TGTGCCAGCAGCTTACAGGGGGCAGAGCCCCAGCATTTT
CDR3: CASSLQGAEPQHF

D: TRBD2
V: TRBV2
J: TRBJ2-2
size: NA
DNA: TGTGCCAGCAGTACCACTCCCGGGACTAGCCGGAACACCGGGGAGCTGTTTTTT
CDR3: CASSTTPGTSRNTGELFF

D: NA
V: TRBV2
J: TRBJ1-3
size: NA
DNA: TGTGCCAGCGGTTATTCAGGGGTCGGAAACACCATATATTTT
CDR3: CASGYSGVGNTIYF

D: NA
V: TRBV15
J: TRBJ1-2
size: NA
DNA: TGTGCCACCAGCAGAGCCCAGGGGACCGGCTACACCTTC
CDR3: CATSRAQGTGYTF

D: TRBD1
V: TRBV10-3
J: TRBJ1-2
size: few
DNA: TGTGCCATCAGTGAGGCCGTAGGGACAGCTGAGGGCTATGGCTACACCTTC
CDR3: CAISEAVGTAEGYGYTF

D: NA
V: TRBV3-1/TRBV3-2
J: TRBJ2-2
size: NA
DNA: TGTGCCAGCAGCCCAATAAACGGGGGTAACACCGGGGAGCTGTTTTTT
CDR3: CASSPINGGNTGELFF

D: NA
V: TRBV6-1
J: TRBJ1-3
size: NA
DNA: TGTGCCAGCAGTGAAGCATCACAGGGTGGACGGGGAAACACCATATATTTT
CDR3: CASSEASQGGRGNTIYF

D: NA
V: TRBV5-1
J: TRBJ1-1
size: NA
DNA: TGCGCCAGCAGACACGACAGTCTGAACACTGAAGCTTTCTTT
CDR3: CASRHDSLNTEAFF

D: NA
V: TRBV27
J: TRBJ1-2
size: once
DNA: TGTGCCAGCAGTAGGGGGGGACGGCGCCTCGAAACTAACTATGGCTACACCTTC
CDR3: CASSRGGRRLETNYGYTF

D: TRBD2
V: TRBV12-5
J: TRBJ2-5
size: NA
DNA: TGTGCTAGTACCCTGGGGAGGGAAGAGACCCAGTACTTC
CDR3: CASTLGREETQYF

D: TRBD2
V: TRBV19
J: TRBJ2-5
size: NA
DNA: TGTGCCAGTACCGGGGGACGGGGGGTCCAGTACTTC
CDR3: CASTGGRGVQYF

D: NA
V: TRBV21-1
J: TRBJ1-6
size: NA
DNA: TGTGCCAGCGGACCCCGGGCAGGGGGGAATTCACCCCTCCACTTT
CDR3: CASGPRAGGNSPLHF

D: NA
V: TRBV6-2/TRBV6-3
J: TRBJ2-3
size: NA
DNA: TGTGCCAGCAGTTACTCGCGCGACACAGATACGCAGTATTTT
CDR3: CASSYSRDTDTQYF

D: NA
V: TRBV28
J: TRBJ1-3
size: NA
DNA: TGTGCCTCGCATAGTAATGGAAACACCATATATTTT
CDR3: CASHSNGNTIYF

D: NA
V: TRBV5-1
J: TRBJ1-1
size: NA
DNA: TGCGCCAGCAGAAGGGAGTTGAACACTGAAGCTTTCTTT
CDR3: CASRRELNTEAFF

D: TRBD1
V: TRBV5-1
J: TRBJ2-4
size: NA
DNA: TGCGCCAGCAGCTTGGACCTCCGGGACAGGGGAAACATTCAGTACTTC
CDR3: CASSLDLRDRGNIQYF

D: TRBD1
V: TRBV4-1
J: TRBJ1-2
size: NA
DNA: TGCGCCAGCAGCCAAGGGCAGGGGGGTACTCTCTATGGCTACACCTTC
CDR3: CASSQGQGGTLYGYTF

D: NA
V: TRBV7-9
J: TRBJ2-3
size: NA
DNA: TGTGCCAGCAGCTTAGCGGGACTGGAGGCTGCGTATTTT
CDR3: CASSLAGLEAAYF

D: NA
V: TRBV6-5
J: TRBJ2-5
size: NA
DNA: TGTGCCACCGGAGGTTCGTACCAAGAGACCCAGTACTTC
CDR3: CATGGSYQETQYF

D: TRBD2
V: TRBV6-6
J: TRBJ2-7
size: NA
DNA: TGTGCCAGCAGAGATCCTAGCGGGGTAACCCCCTACGAGCAGTACTTC
CDR3: CASRDPSGVTPYEQYF

D: NA
V: TRBV5-6
J: TRBJ1-4
size: NA
DNA: TGTGCCAGCAGCTCCCTAGATGGGGCGGATAATGAAAAACTGTTTTTT
CDR3: CASSSLDGADNEKLFF

D: NA
V: TRBV5-8
J: TRBJ1-5
size: many
DNA: TGTGCCAGCAGCTTACATAGCAATCAGCCCCAGCATTTT
CDR3: CASSLHSNQPQHF

D: TRBD1
V: TRBV11-2
J: TRBJ2-7
size: NA
DNA: TGTGCCAGCAGCTTAGATGAGGGGGCATGGGCCTACGAGCAGTACTTC
CDR3: CASSLDEGAWAYEQYF

D: TRBD1
V: TRBV7-9
J: TRBJ2-5
size: NA
DNA: TGTGCCAGCAACCGGGACAGGGAAGAGACCCAGTACTTC
CDR3: CASNRDREETQYF

D: NA
V: TRBV7-9
J: TRBJ1-5
size: NA
DNA: TGTGCCAGCAGCCGCGGACAGAATCAGCCCCAGCATTTT
CDR3: CASSRGQNQPQHF

D: TRBD1
V: TRBV29-1
J: TRBJ1-2
size: NA
DNA: TGCAGCGTACCAAGGACAGGGGGCAGTGGCTACACCTTC
CDR3: CSVPRTGGSGYTF

D: NA
V: TRBV10-3
J: TRBJ2-3
size: NA
DNA: TGTGCCATCAGTGCCCGGGGAGTAGATACGCAGTATTTT
CDR3: CAISARGVDTQYF

D: NA
V: TRBV6-6
J: TRBJ2-2
size: NA
DNA: TGTGCCAGCAGGTCCAACAGTTACACCGGGGAGCTGTTTTTT
CDR3: CASRSNSYTGELFF